This T cell receptor (beta chain) emerged from a study of glioma-infiltrating T cells after dendritic cell vaccination. This clone was counted only a few times. The junction shows a germline mismatch at one end, possibly a read error. Here immunoSEQ multiplex PCR was the method, and the copy in TCRdb shows in-frame clones only, minus some. The sample yields fewer than 45,000 clones, 82% seen once. This CDR3 contains 15 residues. From germline, CDR1 is SGHAT and CDR2 FQNNGV. The input for sequencing was blood, taken before dendritic cell vaccination. The chain carries TRBV11-2 and TRBJ2-2, with 10 bases that match TRBD2. The sequence derives from a human donor with glioblastoma. The CDR3 reads CASSPAGGHTGELFF. DNA of the CDR3: TGCGCCAGCAGCCCAGCGGGGGGGCACACCGGGGAGCTGTTTTTT.